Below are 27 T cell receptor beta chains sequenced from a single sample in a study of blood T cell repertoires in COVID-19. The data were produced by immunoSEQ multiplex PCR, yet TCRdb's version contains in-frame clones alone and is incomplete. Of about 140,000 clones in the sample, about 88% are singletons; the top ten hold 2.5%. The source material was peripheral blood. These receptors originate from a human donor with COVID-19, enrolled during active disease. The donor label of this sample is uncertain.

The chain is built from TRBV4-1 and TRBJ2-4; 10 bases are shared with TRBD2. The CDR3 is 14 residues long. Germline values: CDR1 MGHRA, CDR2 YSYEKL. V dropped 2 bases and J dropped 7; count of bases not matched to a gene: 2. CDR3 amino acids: CASSQTSGTNIQYF. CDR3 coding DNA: TGCGCCAGCAGCCAAACTAGCGGGACCAACATTCAGTACTTC.

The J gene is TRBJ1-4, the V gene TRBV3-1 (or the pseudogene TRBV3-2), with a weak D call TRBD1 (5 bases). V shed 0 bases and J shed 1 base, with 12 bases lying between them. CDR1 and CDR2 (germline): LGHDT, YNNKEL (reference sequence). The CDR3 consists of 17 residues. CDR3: CASSQDPGSLTNEKLFF. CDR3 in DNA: TGTGCCAGCAGCCAAGACCCAGGGTCTTTAACTAATGAAAAACTGTTTTTT.

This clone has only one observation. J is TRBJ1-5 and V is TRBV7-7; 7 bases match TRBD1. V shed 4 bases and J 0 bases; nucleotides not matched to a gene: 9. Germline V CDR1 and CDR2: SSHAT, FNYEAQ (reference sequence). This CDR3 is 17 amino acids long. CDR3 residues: CASSSAGTDYSNQPQHF. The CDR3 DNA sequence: TGTGCCAGCAGCTCAGCCGGGACAGACTATAGCAATCAGCCCCAGCATTTT.

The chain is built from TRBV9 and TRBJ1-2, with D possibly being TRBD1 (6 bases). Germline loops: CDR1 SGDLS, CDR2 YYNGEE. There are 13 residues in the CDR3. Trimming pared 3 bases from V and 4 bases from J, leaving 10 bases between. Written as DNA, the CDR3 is TGTGCCAGCAGCGCCAGGGACACCTATGGCTACACCTTC. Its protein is CASSARDTYGYTF. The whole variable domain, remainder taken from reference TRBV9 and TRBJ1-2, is DSGVTQTPKHLITATGQRVTLRCSPRSGDLSVYWYQQSLDQGLQFLIQYYNGEERAKGNILERFSAQQFPDLHSELNLSSLELGDSALYFCASSARDTYGYTFGSGTRLTVV.

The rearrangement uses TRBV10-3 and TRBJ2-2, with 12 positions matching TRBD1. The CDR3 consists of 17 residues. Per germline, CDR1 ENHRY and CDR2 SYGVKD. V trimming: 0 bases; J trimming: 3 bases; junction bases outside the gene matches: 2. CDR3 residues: CAISESGDRGHTGELFF. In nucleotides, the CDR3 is TGTGCCATCAGTGAGTCGGGGGACAGGGGGCACACCGGGGAGCTGTTTTTT.

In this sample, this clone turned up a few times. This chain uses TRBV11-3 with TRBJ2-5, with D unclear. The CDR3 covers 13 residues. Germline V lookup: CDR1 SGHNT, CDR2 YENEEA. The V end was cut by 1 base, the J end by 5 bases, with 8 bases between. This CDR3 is CASSLVPLETQYF. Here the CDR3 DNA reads TGTGCCAGCAGCTTAGTTCCCCTGGAGACCCAGTACTTC.

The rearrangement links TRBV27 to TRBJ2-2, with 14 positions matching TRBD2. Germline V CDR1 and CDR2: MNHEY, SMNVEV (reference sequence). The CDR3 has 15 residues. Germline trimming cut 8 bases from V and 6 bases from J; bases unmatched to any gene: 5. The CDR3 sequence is CASAPGLAGAGELFF. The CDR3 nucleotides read TGTGCCAGCGCCCCGGGACTAGCGGGGGCCGGGGAGCTGTTTTTT.

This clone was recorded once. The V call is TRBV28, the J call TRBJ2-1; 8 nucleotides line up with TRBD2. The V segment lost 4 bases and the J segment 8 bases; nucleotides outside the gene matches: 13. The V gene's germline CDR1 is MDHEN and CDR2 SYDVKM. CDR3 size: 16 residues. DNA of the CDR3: TGTGCCAGCAGTTCCCATCGGGTAGCGGGATTGGATGAGCAGTTCTTC. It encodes CASSSHRVAGLDEQFF.

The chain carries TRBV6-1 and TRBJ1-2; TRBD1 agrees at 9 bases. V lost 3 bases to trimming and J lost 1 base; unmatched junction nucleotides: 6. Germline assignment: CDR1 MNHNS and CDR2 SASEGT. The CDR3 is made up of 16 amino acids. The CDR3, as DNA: TGTGCCAGCAGTGACCTAGGGACAGGGTATAACTATGGCTACACCTTC. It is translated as CASSDLGTGYNYGYTF.

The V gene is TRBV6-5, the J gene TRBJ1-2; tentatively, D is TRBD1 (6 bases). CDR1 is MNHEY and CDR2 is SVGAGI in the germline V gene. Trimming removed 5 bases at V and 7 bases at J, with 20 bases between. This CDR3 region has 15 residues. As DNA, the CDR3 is TGTGCCAGCAGTCACCCCACAGGGAAAGAACTTGGCTACACCTTC. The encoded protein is CASSHPTGKELGYTF.

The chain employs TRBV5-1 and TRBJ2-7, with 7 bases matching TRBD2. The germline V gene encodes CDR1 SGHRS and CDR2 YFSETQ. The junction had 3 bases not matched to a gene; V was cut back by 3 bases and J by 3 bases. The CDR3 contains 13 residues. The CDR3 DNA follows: TGCGCCAGCAGCTGGACTAGAGACTACGAGCAGTACTTC. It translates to CASSWTRDYEQYF.

The CDR3 nucleotides read TGCGCCAGCAGCGCCGGGACAGACAATGAGCAGTTCTTC. As protein: CASSAGTDNEQFF. The chain recombines TRBV5-1 with TRBJ2-1; 7 bases map to TRBD1. CDR1 is SGHRS and CDR2 is YFSETQ in the germline V gene. This CDR3 has 13 residues. Trimming at V came to 4 bases and at J to 5 bases, leaving 3 bases not matched to a gene.

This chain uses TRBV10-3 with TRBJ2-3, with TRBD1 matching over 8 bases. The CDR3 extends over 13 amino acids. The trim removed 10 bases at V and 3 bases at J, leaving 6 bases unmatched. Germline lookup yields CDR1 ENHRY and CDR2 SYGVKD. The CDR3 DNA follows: TGTGCCACCGGACAGGGAACAACAGATACGCAGTATTTT. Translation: CATGQGTTDTQYF.

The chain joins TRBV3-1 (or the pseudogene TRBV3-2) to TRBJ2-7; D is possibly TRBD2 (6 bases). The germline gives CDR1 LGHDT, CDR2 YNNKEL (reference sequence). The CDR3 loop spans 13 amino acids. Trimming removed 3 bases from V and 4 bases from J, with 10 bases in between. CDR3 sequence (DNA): TGTGCCAGCAGCCAGTACGGGGGTTACGAGCAGTACTTC. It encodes CASSQYGGYEQYF.

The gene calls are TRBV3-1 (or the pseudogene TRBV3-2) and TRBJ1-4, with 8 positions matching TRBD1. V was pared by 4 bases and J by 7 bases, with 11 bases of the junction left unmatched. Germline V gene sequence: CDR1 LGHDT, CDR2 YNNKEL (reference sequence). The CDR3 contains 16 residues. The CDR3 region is CASSPYSGQEGEKLFF. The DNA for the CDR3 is TGTGCCAGCAGCCCCTATTCGGGACAGGAGGGTGAAAAACTGTTTTTT.

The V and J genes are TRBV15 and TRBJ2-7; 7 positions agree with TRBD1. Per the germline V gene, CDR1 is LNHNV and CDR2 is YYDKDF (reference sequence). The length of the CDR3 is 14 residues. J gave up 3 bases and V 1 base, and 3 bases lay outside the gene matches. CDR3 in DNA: TGTGCCACCAGCAGAGGAAGGGGGCTCTACGAGCAGTACTTC. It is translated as CATSRGRGLYEQYF.

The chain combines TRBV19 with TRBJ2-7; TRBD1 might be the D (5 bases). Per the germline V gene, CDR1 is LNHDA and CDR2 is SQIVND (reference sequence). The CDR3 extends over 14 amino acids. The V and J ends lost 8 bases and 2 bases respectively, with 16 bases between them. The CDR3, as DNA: TGTGCCAGTTGGAAGGGGTGGGGAACCTACGAGCAGTACTTC. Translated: CASWKGWGTYEQYF. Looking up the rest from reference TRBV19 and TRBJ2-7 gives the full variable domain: DGGITQSPKYLFRKEGQNVTLSCEQNLNHDAMYWYRQDPGQGLRLIYYSQIVNDFQKGDIAEGYSVSREKKESFPLTVTSAQKNPTAFYLCASWKGWGTYEQYFGPGTRLTVT.

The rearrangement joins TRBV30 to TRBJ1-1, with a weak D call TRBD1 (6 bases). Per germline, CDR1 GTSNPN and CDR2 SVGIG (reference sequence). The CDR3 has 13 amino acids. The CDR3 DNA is TGTGTCTGCACCCTTAACAGGGTAACTGAAGCTTTCTTT. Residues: CVCTLNRVTEAFF.

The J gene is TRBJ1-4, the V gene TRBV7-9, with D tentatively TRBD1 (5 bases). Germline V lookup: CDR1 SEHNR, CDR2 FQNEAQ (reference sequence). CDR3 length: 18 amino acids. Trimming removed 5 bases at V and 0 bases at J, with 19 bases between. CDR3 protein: CASSPRGGERATNEKLFF. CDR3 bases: TGTGCCAGCAGCCCCCGGGGGGGAGAGAGGGCAACTAATGAAAAACTGTTTTTT.

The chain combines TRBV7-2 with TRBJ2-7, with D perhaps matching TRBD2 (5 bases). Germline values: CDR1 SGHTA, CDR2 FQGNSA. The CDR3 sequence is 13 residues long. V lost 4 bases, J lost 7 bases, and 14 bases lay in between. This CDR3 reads CASSSGRRREQYF. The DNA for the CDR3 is TGTGCCAGCAGCTCCGGTCGACGGAGGGAGCAGTACTTC.

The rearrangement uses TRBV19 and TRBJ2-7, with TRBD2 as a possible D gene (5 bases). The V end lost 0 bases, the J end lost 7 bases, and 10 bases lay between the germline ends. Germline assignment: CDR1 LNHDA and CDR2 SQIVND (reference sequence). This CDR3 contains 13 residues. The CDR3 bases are TGTGCCAGTAGTATAGAGGACTGGGGTGAGCAGTACTTC. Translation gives CASSIEDWGEQYF.

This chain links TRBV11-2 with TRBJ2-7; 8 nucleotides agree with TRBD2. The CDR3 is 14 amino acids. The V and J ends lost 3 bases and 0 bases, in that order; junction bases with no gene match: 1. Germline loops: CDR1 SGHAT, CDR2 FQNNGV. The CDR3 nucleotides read TGTGCCAGCAGCTTCAGCGGGAGCTCCTACGAGCAGTACTTC. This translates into CASSFSGSSYEQYF.

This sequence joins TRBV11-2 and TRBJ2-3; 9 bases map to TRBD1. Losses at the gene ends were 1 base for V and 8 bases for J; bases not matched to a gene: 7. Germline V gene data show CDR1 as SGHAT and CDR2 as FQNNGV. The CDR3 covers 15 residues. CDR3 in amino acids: CASSLGGTGIGTQYF. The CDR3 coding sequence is TGTGCCAGCAGCTTAGGAGGGACAGGGATAGGTACGCAGTATTTT.

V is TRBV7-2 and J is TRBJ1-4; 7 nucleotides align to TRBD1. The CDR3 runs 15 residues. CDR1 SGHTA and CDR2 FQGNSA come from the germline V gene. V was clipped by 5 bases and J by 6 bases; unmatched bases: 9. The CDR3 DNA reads TGTGCCAGCAGCCCCACAGGGGCGCCATATGAAAAACTGTTTTTT. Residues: CASSPTGAPYEKLFF.

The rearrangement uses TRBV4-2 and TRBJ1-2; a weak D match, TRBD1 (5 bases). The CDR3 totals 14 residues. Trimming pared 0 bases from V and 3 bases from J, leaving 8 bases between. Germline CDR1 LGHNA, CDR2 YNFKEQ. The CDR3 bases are TGTGCCAGCAGCCAAGAGGGGGGACACTATGGCTACACCTTC. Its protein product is CASSQEGGHYGYTF.

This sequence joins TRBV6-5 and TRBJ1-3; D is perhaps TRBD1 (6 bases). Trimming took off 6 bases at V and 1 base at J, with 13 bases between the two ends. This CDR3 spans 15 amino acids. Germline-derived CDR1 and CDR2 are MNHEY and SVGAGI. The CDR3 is CASRGGVSSGNTIYF. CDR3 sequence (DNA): TGTGCCAGCAGAGGGGGAGTGTCATCTGGAAACACCATATATTTT.

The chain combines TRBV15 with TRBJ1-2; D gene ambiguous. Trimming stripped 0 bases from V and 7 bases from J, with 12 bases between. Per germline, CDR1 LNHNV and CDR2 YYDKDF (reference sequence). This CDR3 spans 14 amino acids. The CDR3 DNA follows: TGTGCCACCAGCAGAGATCTGGGTCCTAGTGGCTACACCTTC. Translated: CATSRDLGPSGYTF.